The next 26 T cell receptor beta chains were all read from a single sample in a study of CD8+CD57+ T cells in acquired aplastic anemia. Profiles of TCR beta VDJ and CDR3 were generated from a genomic DNA template. Each CDR3 protein gets one entry after TCRdb re-called the reads with MiXCR. The table includes over 200,000 distinct CDR3 sequences, approximately 57% detected once. Sequencing used sorted CD4+, CD8+, or CD8+CD57+ T cells (not recorded which) from PBMCs. Source of these receptors: a human donor in good health.

Only one count was recorded for this clonotype. V usage is TRBV5-1 and J usage is TRBJ2-3; TRBD2 matches at 15 bases. Trimming cost V 4 bases and J 0 bases; bases outside gene matches: 6. Germline V lookup: CDR1 SGHRS, CDR2 YFSETQ. This CDR3 spans 18 amino acids. CDR3 nucleotides: TGCGCCAGCAGCCCCGGGACTAGCGGGGGGCCTAGCACAGATACGCAGTATTTT. Translated, it gives CASSPGTSGGPSTDTQYF.

In nucleotides, the CDR3 is TGTGCCAGCAGAGAGCGAAGCGAGATCTACGAGCAGTACTTC. Its protein product is CASRERSEIYEQYF. The chain couples TRBV12-3 or TRBV12-4 to TRBJ2-7; no definite D call. The V gene lost 6 bases and the J gene lost 3 bases, with 15 bases spanning the gap. The CDR3 has 14 amino acids.

The CDR3, as DNA: TGTGCCATCAGAGGGACTTCCTACGAGCAGTACTTC. This gives the protein CAIRGTSYEQYF. V is TRBV10-3 and J is TRBJ2-7; tentatively, D is TRBD2 (6 bases). The CDR3 spans 12 residues. Germline assignment: CDR1 ENHRY and CDR2 SYGVKD. The germline V and J ends were trimmed by 6 bases and 1 base, with 7 bases remaining between them.

This chain links TRBV6-4 with TRBJ1-6, with D maybe TRBD1 (5 bases). This CDR3 comprises 15 residues. Trimming stripped 0 bases from V and 10 bases from J, with 13 bases between. Germline lookup yields CDR1 MRHNA and CDR2 SNTAGT. CDR3 coding DNA: TGTGCCAGCAGTGACTCCGGTAGACAGACCTCACCCCTCCACTTT. Encoded protein: CASSDSGRQTSPLHF.

The CDR3: CASRLAGGPGQFF. The CDR3 nucleotides read TGCGCCAGCAGATTAGCGGGAGGGCCAGGCCAGTTCTTC. The rearrangement joins TRBV10-2 to TRBJ2-1; 11 bases are shared with TRBD2. CDR1 and CDR2 from the germline V gene are WSHSY and SAAADI. The length of the CDR3 is 13 residues. V lost 6 bases to trimming and J lost 13 bases; unmatched junction nucleotides: 8.

The chain is built from TRBV7-8 and TRBJ2-7; 9 nucleotides agree with TRBD2. This CDR3 has 15 residues. The V segment lost 2 bases and the J segment 3 bases; nucleotides outside the gene matches: 5. In germline, CDR1 is SGHVS, CDR2 FQNEAQ. The CDR3 loop reads CASSLRLAGNYEQYF. As DNA, the CDR3 is TGTGCCAGCAGCTTAAGGCTAGCGGGGAACTACGAGCAGTACTTC.

This clonotype has more than one count but fewer than ten. The chain recombines TRBV7-6 with TRBJ1-1; D is unresolved. Germline values: CDR1 SGHVS, CDR2 FNYEAQ. The V end was cut by 1 base, the J end by 0 bases, with 9 bases between. This CDR3 is built from 15 residues. The CDR3 DNA reads TGTGCCAGCAGCTTAGGAGGCAGCCTGAACACTGAAGCTTTCTTT. Residues: CASSLGGSLNTEAFF. The full variable domain, completed using reference TRBV7-6 and TRBJ1-1, is GAGVSQSPRYKVTKRGQDVALRCDPISGHVSLYWYRQALGQGPEFLTYFNYEAQQDKSGLPNDRFSAERPEGSISTLTIQRTEQRDSAMYRCASSLGGSLNTEAFFGQGTRLTVV.

The chain employs TRBV9 and TRBJ2-4, with no clear D. V gave up 3 bases and J gave up 1 base, with 14 bases separating them. Germline assignment: CDR1 SGDLS and CDR2 YYNGEE. This CDR3 region has 16 residues. CDR3 bases: TGTGCCAGCAGCGGTGGCACCGATGGGGCCAAAAACATTCAGTACTTC. It is translated as CASSGGTDGAKNIQYF.

The sample holds many counts of this clonotype. This chain connects TRBV10-2 to TRBJ1-1; D remains unclear. Germline-derived CDR1 and CDR2 are WSHSY and SAAADI. This CDR3 comprises 14 residues. With 1 base removed from V and 0 bases from J, the gap between germline ends came to 6 bases. CDR3 amino acids: CASSEFEMNTEAFF. The DNA of the CDR3 is TGCGCCAGCAGTGAGTTCGAAATGAACACTGAAGCTTTCTTT.

The chain combines TRBV7-9 with TRBJ2-7; D remains ambiguous. The CDR3 loop spans 13 amino acids. CDR1 is SEHNR and CDR2 is FQNEAQ in the germline V gene (reference sequence). V was pared by 3 bases and J by 7 bases, with 13 bases between. The CDR3: CASSFLGRVEQYF. CDR3 nucleotide sequence: TGTGCCAGCAGCTTCTTGGGTAGGGTTGAGCAGTACTTC.

The chain is built from TRBV5-6 and TRBJ1-6, with D tentatively TRBD1 (6 bases). V gave up 6 bases and J gave up 10 bases, with 14 bases separating them. There are 13 residues in the CDR3. Germline CDR1 reads SGHDT; CDR2 reads YYEEEE. The CDR3, as DNA: TGTGCCAGCACCGCCTGGGGGCTCTCACCCCTCCACTTT. Its protein product is CASTAWGLSPLHF.

This clonotype appeared many times. V and J are TRBV6-1 and TRBJ2-5; TRBD2 matches 12 bases. V dropped 3 bases and J dropped 4; count of bases not matched to a gene: 3. The CDR3 runs to 15 residues. Germline CDR1 reads MNHNS; CDR2 reads SASEGT. This CDR3 is CASSELAGGGETQYF. The CDR3 bases are TGTGCCAGCAGTGAGCTAGCGGGAGGGGGAGAGACCCAGTACTTC.

The chain uses TRBV10-3 and TRBJ2-1, with 10 positions matching TRBD2. The junction had 8 bases not matched to a gene; V was cut back by 2 bases and J by 4 bases. CDR1 ENHRY and CDR2 SYGVKD come from the germline V gene. The CDR3 spans 17 residues. The CDR3 sequence is CAISERAGGLGYNEQFF. Here the CDR3 DNA reads TGTGCCATCAGTGAGCGAGCGGGGGGGTTAGGATACAATGAGCAGTTCTTC.

This clonotype was found once. This chain uses TRBV10-3 with TRBJ2-7; D might be TRBD1 or TRBD2, each matching 5 bases. The CDR3 loop spans 15 amino acids. CDR1 and CDR2 (germline): ENHRY, SYGVKD. V lost 6 bases to trimming and J lost 3 bases, with 18 bases between them. CDR3 nucleotide sequence: TGTGCCATCAGATCCGGGACCATCGCCCACTACGAGCAGTACTTC. This gives the protein CAIRSGTIAHYEQYF.

The CDR3 loop is CASSAGQGTFSPLHF. The CDR3 DNA sequence: TGTGCCAGCAGCGCTGGACAGGGGACCTTCTCACCCCTCCACTTT. This rearrangement joins TRBV7-2 to TRBJ1-6; 9 positions agree with TRBD1. Germline lookup yields CDR1 SGHTA and CDR2 FQGNSA. The ends lost 5 bases at V and 10 bases at J; junction bases unmatched: 9. This CDR3 comprises 15 residues.

The V call is TRBV7-2, the J call TRBJ2-6; D gene unclear. The germline V gene has CDR1 SGHTA and CDR2 FQGNSA. The CDR3 has 14 amino acids. Trimming shortened V by 6 bases and J by 4 bases, and 10 bases separated the two germline ends. In DNA, the CDR3 is TGTGCCAGCAGTGGTCTGTTCGGGGCCAACGTCCTGACTTTC. Translated: CASSGLFGANVLTF.

This clonotype was detected many times. This sequence joins TRBV7-2 and TRBJ1-1, with D maybe TRBD1 (5 bases). V dropped 2 bases and J dropped 3 bases, with 13 bases sitting between them. Germline values: CDR1 SGHTA, CDR2 FQGNSA. This CDR3 has 15 residues. The CDR3 region has the DNA TGTGCCAGCAGCTTATCCGCAGGGTTGGACACTGAAGCTTTCTTT. It specifies CASSLSAGLDTEAFF.

The gene calls are TRBV7-8 and TRBJ2-2; D call uncertain. Germline CDR1 reads SGHVS; CDR2 reads FQNEAQ. Trimming cost V 7 bases and J 5 bases, with 11 bases left between them. CDR3 length equals 13 residues. The DNA of the CDR3 is TGTGCCAGCACCGTGTTAGAGACCGGGGAGCTGTTTTTT. The encoded protein is CASTVLETGELFF.

The gene calls are TRBV6-5 and TRBJ1-6; tentative D call: TRBD1 (6 bases). The germline gives CDR1 MNHEY, CDR2 SVGAGI. The CDR3 loop spans 15 amino acids. The ends were cut back, 5 bases at V and 8 bases at J, with 16 bases in the middle. CDR3 DNA sequence: TGTGCCAGCAGTCTAACAGGGAGTCTGGATTCACCCCTCCACTTT. Amino acids: CASSLTGSLDSPLHF.

This sequence joins TRBV19 and TRBJ2-5; D is perhaps TRBD2 (6 bases). Between the trimmed V and J ends, which lost 4 bases and 5 bases, there was a span of 17 bases. Per the germline V gene, CDR1 is LNHDA and CDR2 is SQIVND (reference sequence). The CDR3 has 15 residues. The CDR3 sequence: CASSTLGGSEETQYF. For the CDR3, the DNA is TGTGCCAGTAGTACCCTTGGGGGGTCTGAGGAGACCCAGTACTTC.

This clonotype has a count of ten or more. The chain couples TRBV29-1 to TRBJ2-7, with no clear D. The germline V gene has CDR1 SQVTM and CDR2 ANQGSEA. This CDR3 has 14 amino acids. The V end was cut by 0 bases, the J end by 0 bases, with 9 bases between. In DNA form, the CDR3 reads TGCAGCGTTGAAGACAGAGGAAGCTCCTACGAGCAGTACTTC. Translating gives CSVEDRGSSYEQYF.

The rearrangement links TRBV2 to TRBJ1-1, with a tentative D call TRBD1 (6 bases). The CDR3 is 13 residues long. The germline CDR1 and CDR2 sequences are SNHLY and FYNNEI. The ends were cut back, 5 bases at V and 4 bases at J, with 11 bases in the middle. CDR3 nucleotides: TGTGCCAGCAGTACCCCGGGGGCCACTGAAGCTTTCTTT. Its protein product is CASSTPGATEAFF.

This clonotype was found a few times. The chain links TRBV29-1 to TRBJ2-2, with TRBD1 as a possible D gene (5 bases). The CDR3 is made up of 12 amino acids. Germline CDR1 is SQVTM and CDR2 is ANQGSEA. With 2 bases removed from V and 7 bases from J, the gap between germline ends came to 8 bases. CDR3 nucleotides: TGCAGCGTTGAAAAGGGGCGCGGGGAGCTGTTTTTT. Translation gives CSVEKGRGELFF.

The V and J genes are TRBV20-1 and TRBJ1-5; 7 bases line up with TRBD1. This CDR3 region has 12 residues. The V segment lost 5 bases and the J segment 5 bases; nucleotides outside the gene matches: 3. From germline, CDR1 is DFQATT and CDR2 SNEGSKA (reference sequence). The CDR3 coding sequence is TGCAGTGCTTACAGGGGCGATCAGCCCCAGCATTTT. It is translated as CSAYRGDQPQHF.

The genes are TRBV2 and TRBJ2-5; D is possibly TRBD1 (6 bases). V was clipped by 2 bases and J by 3 bases, with 10 bases between them. CDR1 and CDR2 from the germline V gene are SNHLY and FYNNEI. The CDR3 consists of 14 residues. The CDR3 coding sequence is TGTGCCAGCAGTGAATTTCGGACAGAAGAGACCCAGTACTTC. Protein sequence: CASSEFRTEETQYF.

The rearrangement uses TRBV4-1 and TRBJ2-7, with TRBD1 matching 8 bases. Germline V gene sequence: CDR1 MGHRA, CDR2 YSYEKL. With V trimmed by 0 bases and J by 2 bases, 6 bases remained unmatched. This CDR3 spans 16 amino acids. This CDR3 reads CASSQEAATGAYEQYF. CDR3 DNA: TGCGCCAGCAGCCAAGAGGCAGCGACAGGGGCCTACGAGCAGTACTTC.